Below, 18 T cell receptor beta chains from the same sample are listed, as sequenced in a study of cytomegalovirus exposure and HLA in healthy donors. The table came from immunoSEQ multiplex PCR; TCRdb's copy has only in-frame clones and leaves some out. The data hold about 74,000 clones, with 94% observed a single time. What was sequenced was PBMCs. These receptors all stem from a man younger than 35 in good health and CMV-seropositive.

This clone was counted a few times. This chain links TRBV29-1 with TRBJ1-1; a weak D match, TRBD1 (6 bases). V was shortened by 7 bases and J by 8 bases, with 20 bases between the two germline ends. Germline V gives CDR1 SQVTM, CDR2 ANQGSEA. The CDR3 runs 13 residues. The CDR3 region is CSEKQGVSAEAFF. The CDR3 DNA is TGCAGCGAGAAACAGGGAGTGTCGGCCGAAGCTTTCTTT.

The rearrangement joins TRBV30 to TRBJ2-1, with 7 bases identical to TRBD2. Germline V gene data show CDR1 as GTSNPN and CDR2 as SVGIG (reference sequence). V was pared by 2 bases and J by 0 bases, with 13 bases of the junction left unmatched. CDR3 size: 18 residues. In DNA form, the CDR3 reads TGTGCCTGGAGTTGGGGGACGGGAGGCCGAAGCTCCTACAATGAGCAGTTCTTC. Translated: CAWSWGTGGRSSYNEQFF.

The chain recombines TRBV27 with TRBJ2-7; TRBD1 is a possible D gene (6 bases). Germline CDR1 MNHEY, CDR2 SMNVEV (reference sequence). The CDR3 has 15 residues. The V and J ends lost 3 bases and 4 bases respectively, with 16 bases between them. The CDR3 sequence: CASSLGRGYEYEQYF. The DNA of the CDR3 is TGTGCCAGCAGTTTGGGCAGGGGTTACGAGTACGAGCAGTACTTC.

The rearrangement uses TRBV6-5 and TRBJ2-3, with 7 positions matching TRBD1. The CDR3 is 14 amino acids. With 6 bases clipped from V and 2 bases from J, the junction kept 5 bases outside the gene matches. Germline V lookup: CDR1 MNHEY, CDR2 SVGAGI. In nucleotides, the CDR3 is TGTGCCAGCAGCCCGGGACAGTTCACAGATACGCAGTATTTT. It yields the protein CASSPGQFTDTQYF.

This CDR3 reads CASKTGVYEQYF. As DNA, the CDR3 is TGTGCCAGCAAAACAGGTGTCTACGAGCAGTACTTC. V gene TRBV2 combines with J gene TRBJ2-7, with a tentative D call TRBD1 (5 bases). With 7 bases removed from V and 3 bases from J, the gap between germline ends came to 10 bases. This CDR3 has 12 residues. The germline gives CDR1 SNHLY, CDR2 FYNNEI. The whole variable domain, remainder taken from reference TRBV2 and TRBJ2-7, is EPEVTQTPSHQVTQMGQEVILRCVPISNHLYFYWYRQILGQKVEFLVSFYNNEISEKSEIFDDQFSVERPDGSNFTLKIRSTKLEDSAMYFCASKTGVYEQYFGPGTRLTVT.

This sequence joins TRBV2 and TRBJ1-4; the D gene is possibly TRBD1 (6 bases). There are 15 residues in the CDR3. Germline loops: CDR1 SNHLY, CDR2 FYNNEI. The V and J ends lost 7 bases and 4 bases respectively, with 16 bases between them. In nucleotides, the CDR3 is TGTGCCAGCACTCCCAGGGACACTCTTAATGAAAAACTGTTTTTT. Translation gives CASTPRDTLNEKLFF.

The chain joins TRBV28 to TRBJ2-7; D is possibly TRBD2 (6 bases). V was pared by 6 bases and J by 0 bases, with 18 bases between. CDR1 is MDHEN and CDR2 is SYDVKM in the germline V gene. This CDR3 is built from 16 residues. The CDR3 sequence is CASSPGGAAVSYEQYF. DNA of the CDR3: TGTGCCAGCAGCCCCGGGGGAGCGGCCGTCTCCTACGAGCAGTACTTC. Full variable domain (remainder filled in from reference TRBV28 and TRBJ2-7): DVKVTQSSRYLVKRTGEKVFLECVQDMDHENMFWYRQDPGLGLRLIYFSYDVKMKEKGDIPEGYSVSREKKERFSLILESASTNQTSMYLCASSPGGAAVSYEQYFGPGTRLTVT.

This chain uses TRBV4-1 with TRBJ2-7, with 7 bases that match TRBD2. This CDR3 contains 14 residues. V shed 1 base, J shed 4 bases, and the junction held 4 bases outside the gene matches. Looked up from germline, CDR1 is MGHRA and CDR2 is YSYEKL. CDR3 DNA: TGCGCCAGCAGCCAAGGAGGGGAGGGGTACGAGCAGTACTTC. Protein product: CASSQGGEGYEQYF.

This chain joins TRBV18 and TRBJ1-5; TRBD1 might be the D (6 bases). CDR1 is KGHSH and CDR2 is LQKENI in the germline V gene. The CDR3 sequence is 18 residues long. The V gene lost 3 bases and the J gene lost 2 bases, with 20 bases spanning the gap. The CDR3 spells CASSPGGGEGFRNQPQHF. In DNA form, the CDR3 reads TGTGCCAGCTCACCGGGGGGGGGCGAAGGGTTTCGCAATCAGCCCCAGCATTTT.

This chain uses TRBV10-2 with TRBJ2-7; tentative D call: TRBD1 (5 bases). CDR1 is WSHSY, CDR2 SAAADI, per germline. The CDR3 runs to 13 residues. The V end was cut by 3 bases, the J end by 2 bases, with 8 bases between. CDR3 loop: CASSETGTYEQYF. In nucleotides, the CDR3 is TGCGCCAGCAGTGAAACAGGTACCTACGAGCAGTACTTC.

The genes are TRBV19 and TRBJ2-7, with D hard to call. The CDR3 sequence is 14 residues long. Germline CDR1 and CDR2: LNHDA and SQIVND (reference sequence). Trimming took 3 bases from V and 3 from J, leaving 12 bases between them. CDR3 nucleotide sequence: TGTGCCAGTAGTATCTCAGCGAGCAACTACGAGCAGTACTTC. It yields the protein CASSISASNYEQYF.

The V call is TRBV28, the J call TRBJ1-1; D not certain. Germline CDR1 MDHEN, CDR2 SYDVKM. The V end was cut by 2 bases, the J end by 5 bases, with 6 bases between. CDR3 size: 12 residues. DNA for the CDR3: TGTGCCAGCAGTTTAAGGAGTACTGAAGCTTTCTTT. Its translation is CASSLRSTEAFF.

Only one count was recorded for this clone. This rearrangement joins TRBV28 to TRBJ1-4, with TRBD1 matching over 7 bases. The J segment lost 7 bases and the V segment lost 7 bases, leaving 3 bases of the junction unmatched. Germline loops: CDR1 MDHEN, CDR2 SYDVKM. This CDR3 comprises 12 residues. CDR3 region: CASTRQGEKLFF. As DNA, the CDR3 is TGTGCCAGCACCCGACAGGGTGAAAAACTGTTTTTT.

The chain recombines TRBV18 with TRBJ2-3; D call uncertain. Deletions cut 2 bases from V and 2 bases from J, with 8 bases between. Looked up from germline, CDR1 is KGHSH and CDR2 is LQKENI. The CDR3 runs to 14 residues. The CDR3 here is CASSPNSPTDTQYF. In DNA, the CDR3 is TGTGCCAGCTCACCAAACAGTCCCACAGATACGCAGTATTTT.

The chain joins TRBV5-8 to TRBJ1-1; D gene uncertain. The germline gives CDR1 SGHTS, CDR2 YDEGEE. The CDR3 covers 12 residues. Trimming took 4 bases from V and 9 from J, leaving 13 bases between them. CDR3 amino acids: CASSHRAGKAFF. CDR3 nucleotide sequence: TGTGCCAGCAGCCACCGAGCGGGAAAAGCTTTCTTT. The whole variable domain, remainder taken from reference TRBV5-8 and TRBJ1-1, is EAGVTQSPTHLIKTRGQQATLRCSPISGHTSVYWYQQALGLGLQFLLWYDEGEERNRGNFPPRFSGRQFPNYSSELNVNALELEDSALYLCASSHRAGKAFFGQGTRLTVV.

In DNA form, the CDR3 reads TGTGCCAGCAGCGTCGGCGGGATCAATCAGCCCCAGCATTTT. It codes for CASSVGGINQPQHF. The genes are TRBV9 and TRBJ1-5; D call uncertain. V dropped 2 bases and J dropped 3 bases, with 9 bases sitting between them. Germline V CDR1 and CDR2: SGDLS, YYNGEE. This CDR3 contains 14 residues.

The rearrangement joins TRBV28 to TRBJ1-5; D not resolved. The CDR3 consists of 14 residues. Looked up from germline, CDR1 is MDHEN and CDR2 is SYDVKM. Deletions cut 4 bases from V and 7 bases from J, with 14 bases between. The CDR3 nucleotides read TGTGCCAGCAGTTCCGGGAAGGTAAGGCAGCCCCAGCATTTT. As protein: CASSSGKVRQPQHF.

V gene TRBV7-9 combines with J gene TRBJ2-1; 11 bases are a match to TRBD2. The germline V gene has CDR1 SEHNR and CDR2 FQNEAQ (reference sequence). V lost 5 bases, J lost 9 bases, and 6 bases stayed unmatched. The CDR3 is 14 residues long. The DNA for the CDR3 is TGTGCCAGCAGCCCAGGGACTAGCGGTCTTGAGCAGTTCTTC. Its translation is CASSPGTSGLEQFF.